The 4 T cell receptor beta chains below all came from one sample that was sequenced in a study of T cell responses to AZD1222 COVID-19 vaccine (dated by TCRdb to about 2021). The method was the immunoSEQ multiplex PCR assay. As stored in TCRdb, this immuneACCESS dataset retains in-frame rearrangements with V and J assigned. A fraction of the clones does not appear; measured against another copy, unresolved V genes explain less than half of the discrepancy, and the remainder lacks a known reason. Recorded for this sample are fewer than 85,000 clones; around 90% of them occurred a single time. About 17% of the sample goes to the ten largest clones. The sample's time point label is to be understood as: about 28 days (+/-7) after the second vaccine dose. Sample: peripheral blood, taken 28 days after the second AZD1222 dose. Every receptor here comes from an adult who received the AZD1222 COVID-19 vaccine.

V and J are TRBV2 and TRBJ2-5; no definite D call. From germline, CDR1 is SNHLY and CDR2 FYNNEI. The CDR3 contains 13 residues. V was pared by 5 bases and J by 7 bases, with 14 bases between. This CDR3 is CASSLAAQSTQYF. The DNA of the CDR3 is TGTGCCAGCAGTTTGGCGGCCCAATCGACCCAGTACTTC.

A few counts support this clone. The chain has TRBV29-1 and TRBJ1-1; D remains unclear. In germline, CDR1 is SQVTM, CDR2 ANQGSEA. The CDR3 runs 14 residues. Trimming removed 5 bases at V and 0 bases at J, with 13 bases between. CDR3 amino acids: CSVLTPNMNTEAFF. The CDR3 nucleotides read TGCAGCGTTCTCACCCCAAACATGAACACTGAAGCTTTCTTT.

CDR3 sequence reads: CASSPLTGGLNEKLFF. For the CDR3, the DNA is TGTGCCAGCAGCCCCCTCACAGGGGGTCTCAATGAAAAACTGTTTTTT. The chain recombines TRBV5-5 with TRBJ1-4; TRBD1 aligns across 8 bases. V shed 4 bases and J 5 bases; nucleotides not matched to a gene: 10. Germline V gene lookup returns CDR1 SGHKS and CDR2 YYEKEE (reference sequence). This CDR3 is built from 16 residues.

J is TRBJ1-2 and V is TRBV2; D is undetermined. The length of the CDR3 is 10 residues. Trimming cost V 4 bases and J 6 bases, with 3 bases left between them. Germline V gene sequence: CDR1 SNHLY, CDR2 FYNNEI. The CDR3 nucleotides read TGTGCCAGCAGTGGGAATGGCTACACCTTC. Amino acids: CASSGNGYTF.